This T cell receptor (beta chain) originates from a study of control samples from healthy donors and cancer patients. Sequencing used immunoSEQ multiplex PCR; TCRdb keeps in-frame clones, though not all of them. The sample includes 95,000 to 150,000 clones, about 90% of them seen just once. Sequenced: blood. The TCR originated in a man between 60 and 75 years old in good health.

This chain's CDR3 is CASSPWGETQYF. The CDR3 bases are TGTGCCAGCTCACCGTGGGGGGAGACCCAGTACTTC. The gene calls are TRBV18 and TRBJ2-5; perhaps D is TRBD1 or TRBD2 (5 bases each). Germline CDR1 and CDR2: KGHSH and LQKENI. V was clipped by 3 bases and J by 5 bases, with 7 bases between them. The CDR3 spans 12 residues.